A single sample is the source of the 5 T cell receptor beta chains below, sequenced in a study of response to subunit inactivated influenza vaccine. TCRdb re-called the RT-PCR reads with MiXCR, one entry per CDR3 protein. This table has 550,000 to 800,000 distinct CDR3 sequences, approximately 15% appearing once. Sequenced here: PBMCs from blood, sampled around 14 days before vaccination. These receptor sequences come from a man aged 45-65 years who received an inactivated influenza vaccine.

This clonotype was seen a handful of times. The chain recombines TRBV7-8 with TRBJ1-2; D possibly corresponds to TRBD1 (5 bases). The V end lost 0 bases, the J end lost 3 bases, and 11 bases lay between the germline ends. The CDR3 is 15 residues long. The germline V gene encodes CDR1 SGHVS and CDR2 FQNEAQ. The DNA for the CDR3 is TGTGCCAGCAGCTTAGCGTCCGGGGGTGACTATGGCTACACCTTC. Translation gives CASSLASGGDYGYTF.

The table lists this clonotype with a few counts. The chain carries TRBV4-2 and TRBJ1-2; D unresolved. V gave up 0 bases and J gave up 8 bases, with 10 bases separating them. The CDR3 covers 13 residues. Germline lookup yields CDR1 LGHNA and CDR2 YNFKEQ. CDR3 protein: CASSQDRQLGYTF. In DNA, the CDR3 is TGTGCCAGCAGCCAAGATCGGCAGCTCGGCTACACCTTC.

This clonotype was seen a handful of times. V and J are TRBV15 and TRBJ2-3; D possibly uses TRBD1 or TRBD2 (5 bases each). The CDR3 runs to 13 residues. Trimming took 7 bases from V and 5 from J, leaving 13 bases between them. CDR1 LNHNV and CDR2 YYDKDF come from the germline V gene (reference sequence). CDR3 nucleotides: TGTGCCACCACTCGGGGCTCGGGAGATACGCAGTATTTT. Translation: CATTRGSGDTQYF.

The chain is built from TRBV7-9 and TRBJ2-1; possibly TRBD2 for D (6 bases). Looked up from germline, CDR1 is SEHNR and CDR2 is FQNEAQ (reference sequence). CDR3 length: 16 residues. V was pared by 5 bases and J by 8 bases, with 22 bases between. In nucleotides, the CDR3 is TGTGCCAGCAGCCCCGGGGGTCTAGCAGCTTTAGATGAGCAGTTCTTC. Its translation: CASSPGGLAALDEQFF. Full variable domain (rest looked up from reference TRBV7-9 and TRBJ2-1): DTGVSQNPRHKITKRGQNVTFRCDPISEHNRLYWYRQTLGQGPEFLTYFQNEAQLEKSRLLSDRFSAERPKGSFSTLEIQRTEQGDSAMYLCASSPGGLAALDEQFFGPGTRLTVL.

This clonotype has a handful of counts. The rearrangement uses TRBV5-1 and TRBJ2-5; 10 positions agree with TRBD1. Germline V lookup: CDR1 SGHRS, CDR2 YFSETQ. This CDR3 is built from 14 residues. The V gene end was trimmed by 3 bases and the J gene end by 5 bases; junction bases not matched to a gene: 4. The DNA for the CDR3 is TGCGCCAGCAGCTGGAAGGGACAGGGGGAGACCCAGTACTTC. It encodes CASSWKGQGETQYF.